This T cell receptor (beta chain) was documented in a study of cytomegalovirus exposure and HLA in healthy donors. Whole-study findings and limits: In vitro data verified a few CMV-associated chains as specific for CMV antigens.

The donors were part of the validation cohort, which consisted of roughly 120 subjects and was separate from the first cohort of 666 subjects. This clone has just one count. No antigen is known for it. The germline V gene has CDR1 KGHSH and CDR2 LQKENI. This CDR3 spans 15 amino acids. Trimming removed 2 bases at V and 4 bases at J, with 12 bases between. Produced via immunoSEQ multiplex PCR; TCRdb's table is partial and in-frame only. The table includes about 220,000 clones, 85% to 95% detected once. This sequence originates from a woman between 18 and 30 years old in good health and CMV-seronegative. The sequenced sample consisted of PBMCs. The rearrangement uses TRBV18 and TRBJ1-3; D gene uncertain. This chain's CDR3 is CASSPTPGPGNTIYF. The CDR3 DNA follows: TGTGCCAGCTCACCAACACCGGGTCCGGGAAACACCATATATTTT.